This passage covers 25 T cell receptor beta chains from one sample sequenced in a study of shared clonotypes between healthy human individuals. The data were produced by immunoSEQ multiplex PCR, yet TCRdb's version contains in-frame clones alone and is incomplete. Of hundreds of thousands of clones listed, 79% were seen once; the top ten hold approximately 13%. Specimen: PBMCs. These receptor sequences come from a woman between 40 and 55 years old in good health. Some clones in this sample may be carry-over from other donors' samples.

V and J are TRBV7-8 and TRBJ2-1; 7 bases are a match to TRBD2. CDR3 length equals 17 residues. The V and J ends lost 5 bases and 4 bases, in that order; junction bases with no gene match: 14. Germline V CDR1 and CDR2: SGHVS, FQNEAQ. CDR3 coding DNA: TGTGCCAGCAGCCCCCGCGTGGGTAGCGGGCCATACAATGAGCAGTTCTTC. Translation gives CASSPRVGSGPYNEQFF.

CDR3 sequence reads: CASSLSGTGAIYEQYF. CDR3 DNA sequence: TGTGCCAGCAGTTTATCGGGGACAGGGGCAATCTACGAGCAGTACTTC. The chain couples TRBV27 to TRBJ2-7, with 10 positions matching TRBD1. Germline loops: CDR1 MNHEY, CDR2 SMNVEV (reference sequence). The CDR3 is 16 amino acids. Losses at the gene ends were 0 bases for V and 3 bases for J; bases not matched to a gene: 5.

The CDR3 sequence is CASSALSGGPYEQYF. The CDR3 DNA is TGTGCCAGCAGCGCGCTGAGCGGAGGTCCCTACGAGCAGTACTTC. This chain uses TRBV9 with TRBJ2-7, with D perhaps TRBD2 (5 bases). Per germline, CDR1 SGDLS and CDR2 YYNGEE. This CDR3 has 15 residues. Trimming took 3 bases from V and 2 from J, leaving 15 bases between them.

This chain joins TRBV6-1 and TRBJ2-7; 7 bases match TRBD1. Trimming removed 4 bases from V and 2 bases from J; junction bases left unmatched: 8. CDR1 is MNHNS, CDR2 SASEGT, per germline. The CDR3 is made up of 15 amino acids. In DNA, the CDR3 is TGTGCCAGCAGTGCGGACAGGTACGTGCCCTACGAGCAGTACTTC. Translating it yields CASSADRYVPYEQYF.

The sample holds a few counts of this clone. The J gene is TRBJ1-1, the V gene TRBV6-1; 8 bases map to TRBD1. V trimming: 7 bases; J trimming: 5 bases; junction bases outside the gene matches: 6. Germline V lookup: CDR1 MNHNS, CDR2 SASEGT. This CDR3 has 13 amino acids. Here the CDR3 DNA reads TGTGCCAGCAACCAGGACAGGGTAACTGAAGCTTTCTTT. This codes for CASNQDRVTEAFF.

The CDR3 loop is CASSAGTAGYTQYF. The CDR3 DNA reads TGTGCCAGCAGCGCTGGGACAGCGGGATATACGCAGTATTTT. The V call is TRBV5-6, the J call TRBJ2-3, with D tentatively TRBD1 or TRBD2 (7 bases each). Trimming left V 4 bases short and J 7 bases short, with 16 bases between. The CDR3 contains 14 residues. In germline, CDR1 is SGHDT, CDR2 YYEEEE. The whole variable domain, remainder taken from reference TRBV5-6 and TRBJ2-3, is DAGVTQSPTHLIKTRGQQVTLRCSPKSGHDTVSWYQQALGQGPQFIFQYYEEEERQRGNFPDRFSGHQFPNYSSELNVNALLLGDSALYLCASSAGTAGYTQYFGPGTRLTVL.

As for this clone: A far larger clone differs by one base, so this is likely a read error. The chain recombines TRBV13 with TRBJ1-1, with 7 positions matching TRBD1. Germline CDR1 PRHDT, CDR2 FYEKMQ (reference sequence). The CDR3 covers 14 residues. J gave up 1 base and V 2 bases, and 1 base lay outside the gene matches. In nucleotides, the CDR3 is TGTGCCAGCAGCTTATCAGGGGGGAACACTGAAGCTTTCTTT. The encoded protein is CASSLSGGNTEAFF.

On this clone: A far larger clone is off by one base, so a read error is likely. The chain carries TRBV7-9 and TRBJ1-1, with D hard to call. Between the trimmed V and J ends, which lost 2 bases and 12 bases, there was a span of 16 bases. Germline CDR1 SEHNR, CDR2 FQNEAQ (reference sequence). This CDR3 spans 13 amino acids. The CDR3 nucleotides read TGTGCCAGCAGCTTACTGGTAAACCGGGAAACTTTCTTT. The encoded protein is CASSLLVNRETFF.

This clone showed up many times. Other nucleotide sequences in the sample specify the same CDR3. The chain couples TRBV29-1 to TRBJ2-7; 8 nucleotides agree with TRBD1. Trimming at V came to 6 bases and at J to 0 bases, leaving 4 bases not matched to a gene. Per germline, CDR1 SQVTM and CDR2 ANQGSEA. The CDR3 is 13 residues long. The CDR3 region has the DNA TGCAGCGTGGCCACAGGGGGCTCCTACGAGCAGTACTTC. It yields the protein CSVATGGSYEQYF.

The chain couples TRBV11-2 to TRBJ2-7; 8 bases are a match to TRBD1. The CDR3 length is 15 residues. Germline CDR1 SGHAT, CDR2 FQNNGV. The junction had 8 bases not matched to a gene; V was cut back by 4 bases and J by 3 bases. The CDR3 DNA sequence: TGTGCCAGCAGCTCGAGACAGGGGTACAACTACGAGCAGTACTTC. Residues: CASSSRQGYNYEQYF.

V usage is TRBV4-1 and J usage is TRBJ2-1; 11 bases fit TRBD2. This CDR3 has 14 amino acids. The germline gives CDR1 MGHRA, CDR2 YSYEKL. After removal of 3 bases from V and 12 bases from J, the junction contained 7 bases not matched to a gene. CDR3 residues: CASSHPLAGEVQFF. In DNA form, the CDR3 reads TGCGCCAGCAGCCACCCACTAGCGGGAGAGGTGCAGTTCTTC.

The genes are TRBV6-4 and TRBJ2-3; D might be TRBD2 (6 bases). This CDR3 contains 16 residues. Trimming pared 0 bases from V and 1 base from J, leaving 11 bases between. From germline, CDR1 is MRHNA and CDR2 SNTAGT. The CDR3 reads CASSDSGGGGTDTQYF. The CDR3 DNA reads TGTGCCAGCAGTGACTCGGGCGGCGGGGGCACAGATACGCAGTATTTT.

This clone was detected only once. The V and J genes are TRBV5-1 and TRBJ1-2; D remains unclear. CDR1 is SGHRS and CDR2 is YFSETQ in the germline V gene. The CDR3 is made up of 14 amino acids. V gave up 4 bases and J gave up 3 bases, with 13 bases separating them. CDR3 amino acids: CASSPSGRDYGYTF. CDR3 coding DNA: TGCGCCAGCAGCCCGAGTGGCCGGGACTATGGCTACACCTTC.

J is TRBJ1-2 and V is TRBV2, with D maybe TRBD1 (6 bases). Germline lookup yields CDR1 SNHLY and CDR2 FYNNEI. The CDR3 covers 14 residues. V was clipped by 2 bases and J by 2 bases, with 9 bases between them. DNA of the CDR3: TGTGCCAGCAGTGAAACCGGACAGAACTATGGCTACACCTTC. Its protein is CASSETGQNYGYTF. Variable domain in full (rest from reference TRBV2 and TRBJ1-2): EPEVTQTPSHQVTQMGQEVILRCVPISNHLYFYWYRQILGQKVEFLVSFYNNEISEKSEIFDDQFSVERPDGSNFTLKIRSTKLEDSAMYFCASSETGQNYGYTFGSGTRLTVV.

This clone was detected once. The chain combines TRBV29-1 with TRBJ1-1; D may be TRBD1 (6 bases). Germline V gene sequence: CDR1 SQVTM, CDR2 ANQGSEA. The CDR3 is 13 amino acids. The germline V and J ends were trimmed by 7 bases and 5 bases, with 17 bases remaining between them. The CDR3 nucleotides read TGCAGCGCCCGGGACACCCGGGGGACTGAAGCTTTCTTT. Residues: CSARDTRGTEAFF. The full variable domain, completed using reference TRBV29-1 and TRBJ1-1, is SAVISQKPSRDICQRGTSLTIQCQVDSQVTMMFWYRQQPGQSLTLIATANQGSEATYESGFVIDKFPISRPNLTFSTLTVSNMSPEDSSIYLCSARDTRGTEAFFGQGTRLTVV.

In this sample, this clone turned up a few times. V usage is TRBV9 and J usage is TRBJ2-2; D is perhaps TRBD2 (5 bases). Per the germline V gene, CDR1 is SGDLS and CDR2 is YYNGEE. The CDR3 loop spans 13 amino acids. Trimming removed 2 bases from V and 5 bases from J, with 7 bases in between. CDR3 bases: TGTGCCAGCAGCGTCAGCGGTACCGGGGAGCTGTTTTTT. This gives the protein CASSVSGTGELFF.

The chain couples TRBV27 to TRBJ1-5; tentative D call: TRBD1 (6 bases). Trimming took off 6 bases at V and 3 bases at J, with 18 bases between the two ends. Germline lookup yields CDR1 MNHEY and CDR2 SMNVEV (reference sequence). The CDR3 covers 16 residues. CDR3 in amino acids: CASSPAYTGNNQPQHF. The CDR3 DNA sequence: TGTGCCAGCAGCCCCGCTTATACAGGGAACAATCAGCCCCAGCATTTT.

The chain recombines TRBV6-1 with TRBJ1-5; TRBD1 agrees at 7 bases. The J segment lost 6 bases and the V segment lost 4 bases, leaving 6 bases of the junction unmatched. The CDR3 contains 14 residues. CDR1 and CDR2 from the germline V gene are MNHNS and SASEGT. CDR3 in amino acids: CASSGGDRLQPQHF. The CDR3 DNA reads as TGTGCCAGCAGTGGGGGGGACAGACTTCAGCCCCAGCATTTT.

This clone has only a few counts. The chain uses TRBV5-5 and TRBJ1-4; D unresolved. The germline CDR1 and CDR2 sequences are SGHKS and YYEKEE (reference sequence). V lost 1 base to trimming and J lost 7 bases, with 8 bases between them. The CDR3 consists of 13 residues. As DNA, the CDR3 is TGTGCCAGCAGCTTGCGGGGTGGTGAAAAACTGTTTTTT. It yields the protein CASSLRGGEKLFF.

The gene calls are TRBV7-9 and TRBJ1-4; possible D gene TRBD1, 5 bases. The CDR3 spans 14 residues. Germline loops: CDR1 SEHNR, CDR2 FQNEAQ (reference sequence). V shed 6 bases and J shed 6 bases, with 14 bases lying between them. CDR3 sequence: CASRVVGADEKLFF. The CDR3 nucleotides read TGTGCCAGCAGGGTAGTTGGGGCGGATGAAAAACTGTTTTTT.

The chain recombines TRBV5-1 with TRBJ1-4; TRBD1 is a possible D gene (5 bases). The CDR3 extends over 15 amino acids. Germline values: CDR1 SGHRS, CDR2 YFSETQ. Trimming left V 5 bases short and J 4 bases short, with 15 bases between. In DNA form, the CDR3 reads TGCGCCAGCAGGGGGGAAGTCGCGGATAATGAAAAACTGTTTTTT. The encoded protein is CASRGEVADNEKLFF.

The chain carries TRBV30 and TRBJ1-6; D remains unclear. V lost 5 bases and J 3 bases, leaving 8 bases between the germline ends. The CDR3 contains 13 residues. Germline loops: CDR1 GTSNPN, CDR2 SVGIG (reference sequence). For the CDR3, the DNA is TGTGCCTGGGGCGGAAACTATAATTCACCCCTCCACTTT. Its translation is CAWGGNYNSPLHF.

This clone was seen only a few times. V gene TRBV7-3 combines with J gene TRBJ2-3; D is possibly TRBD1 or TRBD2 (5 bases each). The germline V gene has CDR1 SGHTA and CDR2 FQGTGA. V shed 5 bases and J shed 6 bases, with 18 bases lying between them. The CDR3 runs 15 residues. The CDR3 sequence: CASSQTGLESDTQYF. CDR3 DNA sequence: TGTGCCAGCAGCCAGACGGGGCTAGAATCCGATACGCAGTATTTT.

The chain couples TRBV2 to TRBJ1-1, with D possibly TRBD1 on 6 matching bases. Trimming left V 0 bases short and J 5 bases short, with 10 bases between. Germline values: CDR1 SNHLY, CDR2 FYNNEI. The length of the CDR3 is 14 residues. The CDR3 sequence: CASSEARGGTEAFF. DNA of the CDR3: TGTGCCAGCAGTGAAGCCAGGGGAGGGACTGAAGCTTTCTTT. The full variable domain, rest sourced from reference TRBV2 and TRBJ1-1, is EPEVTQTPSHQVTQMGQEVILRCVPISNHLYFYWYRQILGQKVEFLVSFYNNEISEKSEIFDDQFSVERPDGSNFTLKIRSTKLEDSAMYFCASSEARGGTEAFFGQGTRLTVV.

V and J are TRBV6-6 and TRBJ2-7, with D possibly being TRBD1 (5 bases). The CDR3 loop spans 16 amino acids. Germline CDR1 reads MNHNY; CDR2 reads SVGAGI (reference sequence). V dropped 4 bases and J dropped 0 bases, with 16 bases sitting between them. The CDR3 DNA is TGTGCCAGCAGTTTCCTTGGGGCGACAAGCTCCTACGAGCAGTACTTC. As protein: CASSFLGATSSYEQYF.